The clone carrying this T cell receptor beta chain was seen a few times. The target antigen is unknown. These data belong to a study of cytomegalovirus exposure and HLA in healthy donors. Vbeta (60) and Jbeta (13) primers were used in the PCR. In the source study's methods: In a later analysis, of 70 million to 85 million unique beta chains, roughly 9.9 million appeared in at least two donors. Assay used: immunoSEQ multiplex PCR; TCRdb lists only in-frame clones, some missing. D and trimming come from the DNA, and the V and J calls and clone size come from that table. The sample includes under 200,000 clones, approximately 85% of them seen just once. The donors were healthy bone marrow donors. With 4 bases removed from V and 6 bases from J, the gap between germline ends came to 11 bases. CDR1 and CDR2 (germline): GTSNPN, SVGIG (reference sequence). There are 12 residues in the CDR3. Study outcomes and limitations: HLA restriction was apparent for most CMV-associated TCR beta chains in a later analysis. Follow-up analysis later connected one missense variant in DCLRE1C with trimming of TCR beta V- and J-genes.

The V and J genes are TRBV30 and TRBJ2-3, with TRBD1 as a possible D gene (6 bases). The specimen was PBMCs. The receptor was derived from a woman between 45 and 60 years old in good health and CMV-seronegative. The CDR3: CAWNRVGDTQYF. The CDR3 DNA follows: TGTGCCTGGAACAGGGTTGGGGATACGCAGTATTTT.